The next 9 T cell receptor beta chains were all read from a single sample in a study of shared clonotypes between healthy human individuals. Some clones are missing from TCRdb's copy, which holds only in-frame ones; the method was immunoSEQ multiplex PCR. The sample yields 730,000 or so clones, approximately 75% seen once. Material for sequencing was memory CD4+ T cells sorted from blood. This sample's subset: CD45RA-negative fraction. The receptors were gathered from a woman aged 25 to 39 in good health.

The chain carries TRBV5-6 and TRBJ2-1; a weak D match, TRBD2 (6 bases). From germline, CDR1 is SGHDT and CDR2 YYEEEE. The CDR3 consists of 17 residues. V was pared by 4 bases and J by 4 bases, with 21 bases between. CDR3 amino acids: CASSVKRLVIGYNEQFF. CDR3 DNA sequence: TGTGCCAGCAGCGTGAAACGACTAGTTATTGGGTACAATGAGCAGTTCTTC.

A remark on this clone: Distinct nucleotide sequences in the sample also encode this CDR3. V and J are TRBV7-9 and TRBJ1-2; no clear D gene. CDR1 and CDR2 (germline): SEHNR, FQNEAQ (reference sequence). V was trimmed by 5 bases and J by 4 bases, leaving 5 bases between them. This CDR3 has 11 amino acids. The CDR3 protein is CASSISYGYTF. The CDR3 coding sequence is TGTGCCAGCAGCATATCCTATGGCTACACCTTC.

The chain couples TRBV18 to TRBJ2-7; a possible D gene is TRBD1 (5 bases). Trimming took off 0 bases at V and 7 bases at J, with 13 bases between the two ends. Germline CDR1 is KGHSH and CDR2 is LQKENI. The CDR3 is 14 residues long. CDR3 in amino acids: CASSPPSRAGEQYF. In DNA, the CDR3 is TGTGCCAGCTCACCACCTTCCAGGGCCGGGGAGCAGTACTTC. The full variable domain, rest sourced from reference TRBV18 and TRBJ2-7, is NAGVMQNPRHLVRRRGQEARLRCSPMKGHSHVYWYRQLPEEGLKFMVYLQKENIIDESGMPKERFSAEFPKEGPSILRIQQVVRGDSAAYFCASSPPSRAGEQYFGPGTRLTVT.

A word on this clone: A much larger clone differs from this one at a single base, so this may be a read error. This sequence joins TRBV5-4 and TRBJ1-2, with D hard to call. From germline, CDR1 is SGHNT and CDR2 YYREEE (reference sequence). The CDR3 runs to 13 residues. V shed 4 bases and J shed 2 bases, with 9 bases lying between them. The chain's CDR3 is CASSRTGNYGYTF. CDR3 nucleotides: TGTGCCAGCAGCCGGACGGGGAACTATGGCTACACCTTC.

The CDR3 is CASSEAPGQGSYEQYF. DNA of the CDR3: TGTGCCAGCAGTGAAGCCCCGGGACAGGGGTCCTACGAGCAGTACTTC. The chain joins TRBV27 to TRBJ2-7; TRBD1 matches at 10 bases. The V gene's germline CDR1 is MNHEY and CDR2 SMNVEV (reference sequence). This CDR3 is 16 amino acids long. V shed 5 bases, J shed 1 base, and the junction held 8 bases outside the gene matches.

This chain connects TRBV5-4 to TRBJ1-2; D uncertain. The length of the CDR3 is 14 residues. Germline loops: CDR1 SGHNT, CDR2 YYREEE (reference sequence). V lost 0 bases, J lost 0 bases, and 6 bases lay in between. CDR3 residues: CASSLEGTNYGYTF. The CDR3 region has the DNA TGTGCCAGCAGCTTGGAGGGAACTAACTATGGCTACACCTTC.

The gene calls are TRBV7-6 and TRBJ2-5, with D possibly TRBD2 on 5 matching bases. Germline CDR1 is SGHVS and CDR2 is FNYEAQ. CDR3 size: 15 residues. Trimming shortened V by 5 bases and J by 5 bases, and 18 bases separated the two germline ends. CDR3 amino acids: CASSKNGVSRETQYF. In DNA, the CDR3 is TGTGCCAGCAGCAAAAACGGGGTATCGCGGGAGACCCAGTACTTC.

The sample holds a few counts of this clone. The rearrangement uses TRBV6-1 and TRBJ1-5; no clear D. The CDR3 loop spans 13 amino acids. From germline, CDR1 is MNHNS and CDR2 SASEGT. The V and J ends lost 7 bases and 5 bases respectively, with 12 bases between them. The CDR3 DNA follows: TGTGCCAGCAAACGAGAAGGCGATCAGCCCCAGCATTTT. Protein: CASKREGDQPQHF.

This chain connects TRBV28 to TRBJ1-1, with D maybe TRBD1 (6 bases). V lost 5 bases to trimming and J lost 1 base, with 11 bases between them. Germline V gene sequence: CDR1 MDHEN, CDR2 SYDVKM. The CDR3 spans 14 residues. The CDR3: CASSPGTQNTEAFF. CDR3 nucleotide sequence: TGTGCCAGCAGTCCCGGGACACAGAACACTGAAGCTTTCTTT.